This T cell receptor beta chain was captured in a study of circulating and synovial CD4+ cells in juvenile arthritis. Here immunoSEQ multiplex PCR was the method, and the copy in TCRdb shows in-frame clones only, minus some. The sample lists about 32,000 clones, around 95% seen once, with roughly 3.1% in the top ten. A remark on this clone: Its antigen is unidentified.

J lost 4 bases, V lost 0 bases, and 4 bases had no gene match. CDR3 length: 15 amino acids. The V gene's germline CDR1 is SGHRS and CDR2 YFSETQ. General study findings and limits: Bulk blood CD4 repertoires were more diverse than these.

Input material: CD4+ T cells from blood. The rearrangement uses TRBV5-1 and TRBJ2-1; TRBD1 matches at 7 bases. The origin of this receptor is a human donor with juvenile idiopathic arthritis. CDR3 amino acids: CASSLESGGYNEQFF. Here the CDR3 DNA reads TGCGCCAGCAGCTTGGAGTCAGGGGGATACAATGAGCAGTTCTTC.